Reported below is one T cell receptor beta chain. The CDR3 spans 15 residues. Germline V gene sequence: CDR1 MDHEN, CDR2 SYDVKM. The J segment lost 3 bases and the V segment lost 4 bases, leaving 5 bases of the junction unmatched. TCRdb's copy holds only in-frame clones and misses some; the assay was immunoSEQ multiplex PCR. The repertoire consists of about 59,000 clones, with 97% occurring once and the leading ten covering 0.15% to 0.25%. This sample was taken from a study of technical replicates of blood from a few donors. The receptor's source is a human donor in good health. V gene TRBV28 combines with J gene TRBJ1-5; TRBD1 agrees at 8 bases. Sequencing was carried out using T cells isolated from PBMCs. In DNA form, the CDR3 reads TGTGCCAGCAGTTCCAGGGGGCTTAACAATCAGCCCCAGCATTTT. It translates to CASSSRGLNNQPQHF.